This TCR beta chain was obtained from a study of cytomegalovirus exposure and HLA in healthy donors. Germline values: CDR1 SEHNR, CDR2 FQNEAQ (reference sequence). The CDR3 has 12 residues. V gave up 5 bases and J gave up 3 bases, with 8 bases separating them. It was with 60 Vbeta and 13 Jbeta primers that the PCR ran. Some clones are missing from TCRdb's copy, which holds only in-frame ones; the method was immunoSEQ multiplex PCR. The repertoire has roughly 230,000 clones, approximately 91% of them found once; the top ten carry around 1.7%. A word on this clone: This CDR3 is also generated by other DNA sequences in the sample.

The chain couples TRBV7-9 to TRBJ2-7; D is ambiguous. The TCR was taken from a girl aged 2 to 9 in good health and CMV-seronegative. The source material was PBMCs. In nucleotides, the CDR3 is TGTGCCAGCAGCCTCGGTAGCTACGAGCAGTACTTC. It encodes CASSLGSYEQYF.